This T cell receptor beta chain was identified in a study of blood T cell repertoires in COVID-19. About the study: There were acute and convalescent COVID-19 samples, and they came from the United States, Italy and Spain. The analysed material was cDNA or gDNA that came from T cells, B-cell-depleted T cells, or PBMCs.

Produced via immunoSEQ multiplex PCR; TCRdb's table is partial and in-frame only. The sample yields about 44,000 clones, 75% to 90% seen once. V gave up 4 bases and J gave up 0 bases, with 11 bases separating them. Germline V gives CDR1 SQVTM, CDR2 ANQGSEA. The CDR3 is 14 amino acids. Sequencing was carried out using peripheral blood. The chain links TRBV29-1 to TRBJ2-3; a weak D match, TRBD1 (6 bases). This clonotype originated in a woman of 80 years or more in a cohort sampled during active or convalescent COVID-19. CDR3 amino acids: CSVGQALSTDTQYF. The CDR3 DNA reads TGCAGCGTTGGACAGGCCCTTAGCACAGATACGCAGTATTTT.